The 9 T cell receptor beta chains below all came from one sample that was sequenced in a study of OX40 agonist ivuxolimab in advanced cancers. Libraries were built with the immunoSEQ multiplex PCR assay. In its TCRdb copy, this immuneACCESS table keeps in-frame sequences only and misses some clones. Where compared with another copy, unresolved V genes explain less than half of these, and the others have no known cause. This sample lists some 73,000 clones; 85% to 90% were detected once. The ten largest clones represent 0.86% of the sample. The sequencing here drew on CD4+ or CD8+ T cells sorted from blood, taken in a trial of the OX40 agonist ivuxolimab. Source of these receptors: an adult with an advanced solid tumor such as melanoma, head and neck, liver or kidney cancer.

This sequence joins TRBV19 and TRBJ2-3, with 8 bases lining up with TRBD2. This CDR3 region has 15 residues. J lost 5 bases, V lost 3 bases, and 7 bases had no gene match. Germline V lookup: CDR1 LNHDA, CDR2 SQIVND (reference sequence). CDR3 loop: CASSIRGGPQDTQYF. The CDR3, as DNA: TGTGCCAGTAGTATTCGGGGGGGGCCTCAAGATACGCAGTATTTT.

The gene calls are TRBV7-9 and TRBJ1-3; possibly TRBD1 for D (5 bases). V gave up 2 bases and J gave up 4 bases, with 12 bases separating them. Germline loops: CDR1 SEHNR, CDR2 FQNEAQ (reference sequence). The CDR3 covers 15 residues. CDR3 in DNA: TGTGCCAGCAGCTTAATACAGGCTCGAGGAAACACCATATATTTT. Protein product: CASSLIQARGNTIYF.

CDR3 residues: CASTRRTDSNQPQHF. The CDR3, as DNA: TGTGCCAGCACCCGAAGGACCGATAGCAATCAGCCCCAGCATTTT. The V call is TRBV28, the J call TRBJ1-5; D is undetermined. Trimming removed 7 bases from V and 0 bases from J, with 13 bases in between. The germline V gene has CDR1 MDHEN and CDR2 SYDVKM. The CDR3 sequence is 15 residues long. Supplemented by reference TRBV28 and TRBJ1-5, the full variable domain reads DVKVTQSSRYLVKRTGEKVFLECVQDMDHENMFWYRQDPGLGLRLIYFSYDVKMKEKGDIPEGYSVSREKKERFSLILESASTNQTSMYLCASTRRTDSNQPQHFGDGTRLSIL.

This rearrangement joins TRBV7-2 to TRBJ2-3; D uncertain. V was clipped by 1 base and J by 0 bases, with 11 bases between them. The CDR3 is 16 amino acids. CDR1 SGHTA and CDR2 FQGNSA come from the germline V gene. CDR3 DNA sequence: TGTGCCAGCAGCTTAGAGGCCGGCGCCAGCACAGATACGCAGTATTTT. It encodes CASSLEAGASTDTQYF.

V and J are TRBV27 and TRBJ1-1; possibly TRBD1 for D (5 bases). CDR3 size: 13 residues. Looked up from germline, CDR1 is MNHEY and CDR2 is SMNVEV (reference sequence). The ends were cut back, 7 bases at V and 4 bases at J, with 13 bases in the middle. In DNA, the CDR3 is TGTGCCAGCAAATCATGGGACGGCACTGAAGCTTTCTTT. This gives the protein CASKSWDGTEAFF.

This chain connects TRBV30 to TRBJ1-6; D may be TRBD1 (6 bases). The CDR3 is 13 amino acids. V lost 8 bases and J 10 bases, leaving 18 bases between the germline ends. Germline lookup yields CDR1 GTSNPN and CDR2 SVGIG (reference sequence). CDR3 protein: CASDVGGRSPLHF. CDR3 coding DNA: TGTGCCAGTGATGTGGGGGGGCGATCACCCCTCCACTTT.

V usage is TRBV20-1 and J usage is TRBJ2-3; D possibly corresponds to TRBD1 (6 bases). V lost 5 bases and J lost 7, with 7 bases in between. The CDR3 consists of 10 residues. Looked up from germline, CDR1 is DFQATT and CDR2 is SNEGSKA (reference sequence). The CDR3 region is CSAGGYTQYF. CDR3 nucleotides: TGCAGTGCTGGGGGCTATACGCAGTATTTT.

In its sample, this clone was seen once. The chain links TRBV18 to TRBJ1-6; D perhaps matches TRBD1 (5 bases). CDR3 length: 16 amino acids. Looked up from germline, CDR1 is KGHSH and CDR2 is LQKENI. The V end lost 4 bases, the J end lost 7 bases, and 17 bases lay between the germline ends. The CDR3 nucleotides are TGTGCCAGCTCACTAAATATGGCGGGGCCAAATTCACCCCTCCACTTT. Translation: CASSLNMAGPNSPLHF.

The V and J genes are TRBV7-2 and TRBJ1-2; 8 bases line up with TRBD1. Germline assignment: CDR1 SGHTA and CDR2 FQGNSA. Trimming cost V 5 bases and J 7 bases; bases outside gene matches: 9. The CDR3 length is 14 residues. The CDR3 bases are TGTGCCAGCAGCAACGCCGCGACAGGGGTTGGCTACACCTTC. As protein: CASSNAATGVGYTF. The full variable domain, its missing parts supplied by reference TRBV7-2 and TRBJ1-2, is GAGVSQSPSNKVTEKGKDVELRCDPISGHTALYWYRQSLGQGLEFLIYFQGNSAPDKSGLPSDRFSAERTGGSVSTLTIQRTQQEDSAVYLCASSNAATGVGYTFGSGTRLTVV.